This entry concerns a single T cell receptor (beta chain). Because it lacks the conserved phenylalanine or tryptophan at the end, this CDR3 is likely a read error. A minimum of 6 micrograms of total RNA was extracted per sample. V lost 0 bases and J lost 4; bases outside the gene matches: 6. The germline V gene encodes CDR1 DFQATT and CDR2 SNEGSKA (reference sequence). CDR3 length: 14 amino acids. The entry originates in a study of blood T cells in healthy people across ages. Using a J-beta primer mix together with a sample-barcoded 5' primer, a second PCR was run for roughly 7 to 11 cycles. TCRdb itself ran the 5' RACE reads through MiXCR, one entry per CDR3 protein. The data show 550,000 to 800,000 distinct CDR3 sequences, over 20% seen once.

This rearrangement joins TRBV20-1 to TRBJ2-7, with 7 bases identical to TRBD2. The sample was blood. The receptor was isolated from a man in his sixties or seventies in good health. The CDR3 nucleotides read TGCAGTGCTAGAGACCCTAGCGGATTGTACGAGCAGTACTCC. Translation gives CSARDPSGLYEQYS.